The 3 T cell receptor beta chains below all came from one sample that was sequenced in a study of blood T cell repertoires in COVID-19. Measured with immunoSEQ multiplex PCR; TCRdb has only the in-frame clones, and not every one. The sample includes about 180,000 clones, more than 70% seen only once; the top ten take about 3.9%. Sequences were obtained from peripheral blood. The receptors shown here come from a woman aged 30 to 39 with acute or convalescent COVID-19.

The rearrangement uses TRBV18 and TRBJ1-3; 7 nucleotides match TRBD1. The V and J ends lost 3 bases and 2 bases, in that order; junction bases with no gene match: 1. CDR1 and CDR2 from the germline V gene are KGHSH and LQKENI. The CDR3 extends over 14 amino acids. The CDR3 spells CASSPDRAGNTIYF. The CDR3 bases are TGTGCCAGCTCACCCGACAGGGCTGGAAACACCATATATTTT.

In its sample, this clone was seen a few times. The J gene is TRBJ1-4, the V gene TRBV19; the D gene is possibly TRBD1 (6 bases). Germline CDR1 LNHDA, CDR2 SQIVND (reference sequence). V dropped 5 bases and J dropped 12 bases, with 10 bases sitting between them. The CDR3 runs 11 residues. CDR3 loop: CASSEWTELFF. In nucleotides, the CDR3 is TGTGCCAGTAGTGAATGGACAGAACTGTTTTTT.

The CDR3 nucleotides read TGTGCCAGCAGAGAACAGGGCTATGGCTACACCTTC. This gives the protein CASREQGYGYTF. The chain links TRBV28 to TRBJ1-2; D may be TRBD1 (6 bases). V was trimmed by 6 bases and J by 4 bases, leaving 9 bases between them. The CDR3 totals 12 residues. CDR1 and CDR2 (germline): MDHEN, SYDVKM.